These T cell receptor beta chains were read from a single sample in a study of blood T cell repertoires in COVID-19. Produced via immunoSEQ multiplex PCR; TCRdb's table is partial and in-frame only. Altogether under 250,000 clones are present, about 88% being singletons, with the ten largest covering approximately 6.8%. Sample: peripheral blood. All receptors derive from a woman in her 70s with active or convalescent COVID-19. Each CDR3 is given with its conserved first and last residue.

CASSSYLTMNTEAFF,TRBJ1-1,TRBV11-2
CASGLVPTEVSRSTDTQYF,TRBJ2-3,TRBV12-5
CAIVDGGLFF,TRBJ1-4,TRBV7-9
CASSTGQVSGANVLTF,TRBJ2-6,TRBV19
CASSIRTGNSPLHF,TRBJ1-6,TRBV7-8
CASSPGELSNQPQHF,TRBJ1-5,TRBV5-1
CASSLNENQPQHF,TRBJ1-5,TRBV5-1
CASSLFTGSNQPQHF,TRBJ1-5,TRBV7-2
CASGHKGSPLHF,TRBJ1-6,TRBV6-6
CASRNAGQGAEQYF,TRBJ2-7,TRBV6-5
CASSLPRVTNSNQPQHF,TRBJ1-5,TRBV28
CASSREGHLYGYTF,TRBJ1-2,TRBV4-3
CASSPRLAGAYEQYF,TRBJ2-7,TRBV4-3
CASSYFPLTDTQYF,TRBJ2-3,TRBV6-5
CASSHSTGQEEKLFF,TRBJ1-4,TRBV3-1/TRBV3-2
CASRIGRQGGYTF,TRBJ1-2,TRBV27
CASVVGGQGEGGYTF,TRBJ1-2,TRBV28
CASSPLSGLLTDTQYF,TRBJ2-3,TRBV11-2
CASSFGGADTGELFF,TRBJ2-2,TRBV27
CASSSPRTGGNEKLFF,TRBJ1-4,TRBV4-1
CASSLPGGNTGELFF,TRBJ2-2,TRBV5-1
CATSSVRVGPYNEQFF,TRBJ2-1,TRBV15
CASSPGVRGQAFF,TRBJ1-1,TRBV6-5
CASSPQGQAAGNIQYF,TRBJ2-4,TRBV7-9
CASSPRDRGFEGEQYF,TRBJ2-7,TRBV9
CASSLGEGPPWTQYF,TRBJ2-5,TRBV7-9
CASSLRQTPSYVEGYTF,TRBJ1-2,TRBV3-1/TRBV3-2
CASSAPLALQETQYF,TRBJ2-5,TRBV5-4
CASSLAGGSSGNTIYF,TRBJ1-3,TRBV7-6
CASSDRGGSEAFF,TRBJ1-1,TRBV14
CASSYGGLYTEAFF,TRBJ1-1,TRBV6-2/TRBV6-3
CASSIVDRDTEAFF,TRBJ1-1,TRBV19
CASSLGQLTDTQYF,TRBJ2-3,TRBV11-3
CASSFGRNEKLFF,TRBJ1-4,TRBV5-1
CASSIVATGAGNTIYF,TRBJ1-3,TRBV19
CATSLTGTGVTDTQYF,TRBJ2-3,TRBV24-1
CASSLARGEAFF,TRBJ1-1,TRBV5-6
CASSSTTGSNQPQHF,TRBJ1-5,TRBV6-5
CASSPETGTVWEQYF,TRBJ2-7,TRBV9
CASSPTGNFGNYGYTF,TRBJ1-2,TRBV5-5